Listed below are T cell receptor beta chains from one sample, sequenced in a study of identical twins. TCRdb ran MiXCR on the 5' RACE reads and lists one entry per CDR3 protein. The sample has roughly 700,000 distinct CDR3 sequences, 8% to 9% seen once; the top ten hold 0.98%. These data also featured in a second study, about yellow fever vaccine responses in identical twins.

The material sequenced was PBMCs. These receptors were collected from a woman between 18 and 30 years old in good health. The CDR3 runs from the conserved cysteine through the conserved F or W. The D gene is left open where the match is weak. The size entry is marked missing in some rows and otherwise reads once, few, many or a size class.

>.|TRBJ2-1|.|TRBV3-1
TGTGCCAGCAGCCAAGGAGGGGGAGACAGTAGCTCCTACAATGAGCAGTTCTTC
CASSQGGGDSSSYNEQFF
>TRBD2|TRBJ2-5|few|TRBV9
TGTGCCAGCAGCGGAGGGACTAGCGGAAAAGAGACCCAGTACTTC
CASSGGTSGKETQYF
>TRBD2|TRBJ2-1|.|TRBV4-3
TGCGCCAGCAGCCAAGATCGGGCACTAGCGGGAGTCTACAATGAGCAGTTCTTC
CASSQDRALAGVYNEQFF
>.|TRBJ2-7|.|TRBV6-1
TGTGCCAGCAGCCGAGACGGCCTCTCCTACGAGCAGTACTTC
CASSRDGLSYEQYF
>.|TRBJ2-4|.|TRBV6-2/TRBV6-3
TGTGCCAGCAGTTTCGACCTCCCGACAGAAAACATTCAGTACTTC
CASSFDLPTENIQYF
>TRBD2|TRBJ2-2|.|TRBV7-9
TGTGCCAGCAGCCCACTAGCGGGGGGTCCGACCGGGGAGCTGTTTTTT
CASSPLAGGPTGELFF
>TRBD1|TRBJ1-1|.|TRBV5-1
TGCGCCAGCAGCTACGGACAGGGGCCCGGCACTGAAGCTTTCTTT
CASSYGQGPGTEAFF
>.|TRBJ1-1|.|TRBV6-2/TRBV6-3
TGTGCCAGCAGGTCTGACACAAGTAATGAAGCTTTCTTT
CASRSDTSNEAFF
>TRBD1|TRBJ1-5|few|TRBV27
TGTGCCAGCAGGCGGGAGGGGGCCAATCAGCCCCAGCATTTT
CASRREGANQPQHF
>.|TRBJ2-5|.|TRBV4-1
TGCGCCAGCAGCCAAGATGCTTCCAGCGGGTTAACCCAGTACTTC
CASSQDASSGLTQYF
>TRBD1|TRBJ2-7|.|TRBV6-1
TGTGCCAGCACCGGGACAGGGACAACCTACGAGCAGTACTTC
CASTGTGTTYEQYF
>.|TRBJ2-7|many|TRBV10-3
TGTGCCACCGCGGGTGACTACGAGCAGTACTTC
CATAGDYEQYF
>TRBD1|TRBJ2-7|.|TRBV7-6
TGTGCCAGCAGCTTGCCCTGGGACAGATTTTACGAGCAGTACTTC
CASSLPWDRFYEQYF
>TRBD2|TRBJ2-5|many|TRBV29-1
TGCAGCGTTGAAAAGCGGGGGGGGGAGACCCAGTACTTC
CSVEKRGGETQYF
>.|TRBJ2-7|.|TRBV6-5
TGTGCCAGCAGTTATTGGGGAGAGGGCGAGCAGTACTTC
CASSYWGEGEQYF
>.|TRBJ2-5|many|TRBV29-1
TGCAGCGTTGGGGAAGGGACCCAGTACTTC
CSVGEGTQYF
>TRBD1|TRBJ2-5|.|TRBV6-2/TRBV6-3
TGTGCCAGCAGCCGCTCCGGGACAGGGCAAGAGACCCAGTACTTC
CASSRSGTGQETQYF
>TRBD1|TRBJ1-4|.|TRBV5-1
TGCGCCAGCAGCCTACAGGGGGTCTCAAATGAAAAACTGTTTTTT
CASSLQGVSNEKLFF
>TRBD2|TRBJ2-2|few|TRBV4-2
TGTGCCAGCAGCCAGGGGACTAGCGGGATCCCCTACACCGGGGAGCTGTTTTTT
CASSQGTSGIPYTGELFF
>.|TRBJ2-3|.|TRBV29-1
TGCAGCGTTGCCCCCGGGACGGCAAGCACAGATACGCAGTATTTT
CSVAPGTASTDTQYF
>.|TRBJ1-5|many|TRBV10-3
TGTGCCATCAGCGCCGAGGGCAATCAGCCCCAGCATTTT
CAISAEGNQPQHF
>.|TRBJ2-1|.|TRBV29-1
TGCAGCGTTGAAGATTCGGGACTGACAGGGACTGAGCAGTTCTTC
CSVEDSGLTGTEQFF
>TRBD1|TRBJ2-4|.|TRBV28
TGTGCCAGCAGCCGGGACAGGGGACGCATTCAGTACTTC
CASSRDRGRIQYF
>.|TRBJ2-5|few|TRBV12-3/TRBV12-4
TGTGCCAGCAGCTACCCGGCGGGGCAAGAGACCCAGTACTTC
CASSYPAGQETQYF
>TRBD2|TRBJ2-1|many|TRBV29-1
TGCAGCTTAAAAGGGACTAGCGGTAGGAGCTCCTACAATGAGCAGTTCTTC
CSLKGTSGRSSYNEQFF
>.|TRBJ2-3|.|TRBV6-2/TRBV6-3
TGTGCCAGCAGTCGGGACTCCCGATGGGCAGATACGCAGTATTTT
CASSRDSRWADTQYF
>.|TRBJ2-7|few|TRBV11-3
TGTGCCAGCAGCTTACATACAGGAGTCCACTACGAGCAGTACTTC
CASSLHTGVHYEQYF
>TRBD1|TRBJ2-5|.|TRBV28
TGTGCCAGCAGTTTCCCGGACAGGAAAGAGACCCAGTACTTC
CASSFPDRKETQYF
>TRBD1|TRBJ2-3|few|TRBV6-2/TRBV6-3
TGTGCCAGCAGTTACTCCGCCCCATCACAGACAGGGGGAGGCTTAGATACGCAGTATTTT
CASSYSAPSQTGGGLDTQYF
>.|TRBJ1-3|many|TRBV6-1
TGTGCCAGCAGTCGGGACACAGAGAGCTCTGGAAACACCATATATTTT
CASSRDTESSGNTIYF
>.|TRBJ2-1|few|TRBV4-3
TGCGCCAGCAGCCATGGTTTGGAGAGGAATGAGCAGTTCTTC
CASSHGLERNEQFF
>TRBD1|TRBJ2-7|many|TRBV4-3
TGCGCCAGCAGCCACCAGACAGGGGGATCTTCCTACGAGCAGTACTTC
CASSHQTGGSSYEQYF
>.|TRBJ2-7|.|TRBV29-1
TGCAGCGTCGGCCCAGGGGAGCACGAGCAGTACTTC
CSVGPGEHEQYF
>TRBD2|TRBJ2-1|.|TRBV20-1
TGCAGTGCTAGAGACTGGACGGGAGGAGGCAATGAGCAGTTCTTC
CSARDWTGGGNEQFF
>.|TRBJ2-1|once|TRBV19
TGTGCCAGTAGTCCCGGGACAAGGATCGATGAGCAGTTCTTC
CASSPGTRIDEQFF
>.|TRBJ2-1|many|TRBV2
TGTGCCAGCAGCCCTTGGGCCTCCTACAATGAGCAGTTCTTC
CASSPWASYNEQFF
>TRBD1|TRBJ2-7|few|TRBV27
TGTGCCAGCAGCACAATAGGGACAGGGGAGGACGAGCAGTACTTC
CASSTIGTGEDEQYF
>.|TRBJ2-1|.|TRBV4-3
TGCGCCAGCAGCCCAAATACCGATACCTACAATGAGCAGTTCTTC
CASSPNTDTYNEQFF
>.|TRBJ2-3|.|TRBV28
TGTGCCAGCAGTCCTTTGGTTCAATTAGATACGCAGTATTTT
CASSPLVQLDTQYF
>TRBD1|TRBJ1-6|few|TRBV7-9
TGTGCCAGCAGCTCAACAGGGGAGGGTATCTCACCCCTCCACTTT
CASSSTGEGISPLHF
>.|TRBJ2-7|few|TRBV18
TGTGCCAGCTCACCTTCCCTGGGCGGGACCTACGAGCAGTACTTC
CASSPSLGGTYEQYF
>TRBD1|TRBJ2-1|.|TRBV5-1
TGCGCCAGCAGCTTGGAGGGACAGCCGAATGAGCAGTTCTTC
CASSLEGQPNEQFF
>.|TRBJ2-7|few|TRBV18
TGTGCCAGCTCACTAGATGCCGGGACTCCCTACGAGCAGTACTTC
CASSLDAGTPYEQYF
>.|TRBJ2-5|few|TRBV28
TGTGCCAGCAGTTTTTCTTTGACTAAATTGAAGACCCAGTACTTC
CASSFSLTKLKTQYF
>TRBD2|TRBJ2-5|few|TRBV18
TGTGCCAGCTCATCACTAGCGGGAGAGACCCAGTACTTC
CASSSLAGETQYF
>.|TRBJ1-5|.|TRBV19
TGTGCCAGTAGTATCACCTCCGGCCACCAGCCCCAGCATTTT
CASSITSGHQPQHF
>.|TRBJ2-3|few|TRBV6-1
TGTGCCAGCAGTGAAAGGGCCCCTAGAGATACGCAGTATTTT
CASSERAPRDTQYF